These 29 T cell receptor beta chains share one sample of origin, sequenced in a study of neurological immune-mediated disorders. TCRdb itself ran the 5' RACE reads through MiXCR, one entry per CDR3 protein. The sample holds about 80,000 distinct CDR3 sequences, 5.8% seen once. Time point described: longitudinal time-point 2. Material for sequencing was PBMCs. The source is a woman aged 60 to 75 with multiple sclerosis.

This clonotype was seen ten or more times. The chain couples TRBV3-1 to TRBJ2-4; a possible D gene is TRBD2 (5 bases). Germline V CDR1 and CDR2: LGHDT, YNNKEL (reference sequence). This CDR3 is 14 amino acids long. The V end was cut by 6 bases, the J end by 1 base, with 10 bases between. CDR3 sequence reads: CASSDYPAKNIQYF. The CDR3 DNA reads as TGTGCCAGCAGTGACTATCCGGCCAAAAACATTCAGTACTTC.

This clonotype was observed many times. The chain joins TRBV20-1 to TRBJ2-5; 10 nucleotides agree with TRBD1. Germline values: CDR1 DFQATT, CDR2 SNEGSKA (reference sequence). With 5 bases clipped from V and 5 bases from J, the junction kept 8 bases outside the gene matches. This CDR3 contains 14 residues. The CDR3 loop reads CSAVDRGRGETQYF. CDR3 DNA sequence: TGCAGTGCTGTTGACAGGGGGCGAGGTGAGACCCAGTACTTC.

The sample holds many counts of this clonotype. V is TRBV18 and J is TRBJ2-2; 7 nucleotides match TRBD1. The trim removed 3 bases at V and 4 bases at J, leaving 5 bases unmatched. The CDR3 consists of 15 residues. Looked up from germline, CDR1 is KGHSH and CDR2 is LQKENI. CDR3 region: CASSPTGSVTGELFF. The DNA of the CDR3 is TGTGCCAGCTCACCGACAGGGTCGGTCACCGGGGAGCTGTTTTTT.

The CDR3, as DNA: TGTGCCAGCAGTTACCTCTCCTGCGGGGAGCTGTTTTTT. This encodes CASSYLSCGELFF. This sequence joins TRBV6-6 and TRBJ2-2; D ambiguous. This CDR3 has 13 amino acids. Germline lookup yields CDR1 MNHNY and CDR2 SVGAGI (reference sequence). The ends were cut back, 2 bases at V and 7 bases at J, with 8 bases in the middle.

At least ten counts were recorded for this clonotype. This chain links TRBV20-1 with TRBJ2-6, with D hard to call. Germline CDR1 is DFQATT and CDR2 is SNEGSKA (reference sequence). The CDR3 loop spans 14 amino acids. Trimming took 6 bases from V and 2 from J, leaving 11 bases between them. CDR3 loop: CSAPPWTGANVLTF. CDR3 DNA sequence: TGCAGTGCACCCCCTTGGACTGGGGCCAACGTCCTGACTTTC.

The chain recombines TRBV28 with TRBJ2-2; 7 bases are a match to TRBD2. The trim removed 8 bases at V and 2 bases at J, leaving 2 bases unmatched. Looked up from germline, CDR1 is MDHEN and CDR2 is SYDVKM. The CDR3 length is 13 residues. The CDR3 region has the DNA TGTGCCAGCTGGGAGGGAAACACCGGGGAGCTGTTTTTT. Its translation is CASWEGNTGELFF.

The CDR3 spells CASSPPLGVGQTQYF. In nucleotides, the CDR3 is TGTGCCAGCTCACCACCATTAGGTGTCGGACAGACCCAGTACTTC. The chain joins TRBV18 to TRBJ2-5; no clear D. The V gene lost 0 bases and the J gene lost 6 bases, with 14 bases spanning the gap. Germline values: CDR1 KGHSH, CDR2 LQKENI. The CDR3 contains 15 residues.

The table lists this clonotype with many counts. This chain connects TRBV25-1 to TRBJ2-1; 15 bases align to TRBD2. CDR1 MGHDK and CDR2 SYGVNS come from the germline V gene. This CDR3 is 14 amino acids long. This chain's CDR3 is CSTGLAGGPGEQFF. The DNA for the CDR3 is TGTTCGACCGGACTAGCGGGGGGGCCGGGTGAGCAGTTCTTC. The complete variable domain, with remaining parts taken from reference TRBV25-1 and TRBJ2-1, reads EADIYQTPRYLVIGTGKKITLECSQTMGHDKMYWYQQDPGMELHLIHYSYGVNSTEKGDLSSESTVSRIRTEHFPLTLESARPSHTSQYLCSTGLAGGPGEQFFGPGTRLTVL.

This clonotype was seen ten or more times. V usage is TRBV6-5 and J usage is TRBJ1-1; no firm D call. The CDR3 loop spans 16 amino acids. The V gene's germline CDR1 is MNHEY and CDR2 SVGAGI. V lost 0 bases to trimming and J lost 6 bases, with 17 bases between them. CDR3 in DNA: TGTGCCAGCAGTTACTCTGCCTCGGGTGTTGGCGCTGAAGCTTTCTTT. Translating it yields CASSYSASGVGAEAFF.

In this sample, this clonotype turned up many times. The chain is built from TRBV3-1 and TRBJ1-3, with 7 bases lining up with TRBD1. The V gene end was trimmed by 1 base and the J gene end by 1 base; junction bases not matched to a gene: 7. The CDR3 spans 17 residues. Germline CDR1 is LGHDT and CDR2 is YNNKEL (reference sequence). The CDR3 region is CASSQALTGRSGNTIYF. The CDR3 DNA is TGTGCCAGCAGCCAAGCTCTGACAGGGAGGTCTGGAAACACCATATATTTT.

This clonotype occurred a few times. This CDR3 reads CASSYSVAGGGSYNEQFF. As DNA, the CDR3 is TGTGCCAGCAGTTACTCTGTTGCGGGGGGAGGTTCCTACAATGAGCAGTTCTTC. This chain joins TRBV6-2 or TRBV6-3 and TRBJ2-1; the match to TRBD2 covers 8 bases. This CDR3 comprises 18 residues. Germline values: CDR1 MNHEY, CDR2 SVGEGT. J lost 1 base, V lost 0 bases, and 8 bases had no gene match.

This clonotype has ten or more counts. Its ends do not fully match the called genes, so a read error is possible. The chain combines TRBV5-8 with TRBJ1-1; D is unclear. This CDR3 is 11 amino acids long. Looked up from germline, CDR1 is SGHTS and CDR2 is YDEGEE. CDR3 sequence: CASSFNIEAFF. The CDR3 nucleotides are TGTGCCAGCAGCTTCAACATTGAAGCTTTCTTT.

At least ten counts were recorded for this clonotype. This sequence joins TRBV7-6 and TRBJ2-1, with 9 nucleotides matching TRBD1. The junction had 12 bases not matched to a gene; V was cut back by 6 bases and J by 6 bases. This CDR3 has 16 amino acids. CDR1 and CDR2 from the germline V gene are SGHVS and FNYEAQ. CDR3: CASSEGQGLSGNEQFF. CDR3 bases: TGTGCCAGCAGTGAGGGACAGGGCTTGTCTGGCAATGAGCAGTTCTTC.

This clonotype was detected ten times or more. V and J are TRBV6-6 and TRBJ2-7, with 14 nucleotides matching TRBD2. In germline, CDR1 is MNHNY, CDR2 SVGAGI (reference sequence). The CDR3 totals 15 residues. V dropped 4 bases and J dropped 7; count of bases not matched to a gene: 6. CDR3 nucleotide sequence: TGTGCCAGCAGTTCATGGACTAGCGGGGGGACTGAGCAGTACTTC. It translates to CASSSWTSGGTEQYF.

Worth noting for this clonotype: A read error may explain this, as a much larger clone is one base away. The chain combines TRBV5-1 with TRBJ1-1; D is perhaps TRBD1 (5 bases). The CDR3 is made up of 16 amino acids. Germline V gene sequence: CDR1 SGHRS, CDR2 YFSETQ. CDR3 sequence: CASRTGAPGVNTEAVF. The CDR3, as DNA: TGCGCCAGCCGGACTGGGGCACCGGGGGTTAACACTGAAGCTGTCTTT.

This clonotype occurred many times. The chain combines TRBV15 with TRBJ1-2; D is ambiguous. The CDR3 has 15 amino acids. The ends were cut back, 1 base at V and 5 bases at J, with 14 bases in the middle. In germline, CDR1 is LNHNV, CDR2 YYDKDF (reference sequence). The CDR3 DNA sequence: TGTGCCACCAGCAGAGGCCCCCCAGGCCAGTATGGCTACACCTTC. The encoded protein is CATSRGPPGQYGYTF.

Many counts were recorded for this clonotype. The CDR3 nucleotides are TGCGCCAGCAGCTTGGGAGGGCCCGGGGAGCTGTTTTTT. This translates into CASSLGGPGELFF. J is TRBJ2-2 and V is TRBV5-1; weak D call: TRBD2 (5 bases). Between the trimmed V and J ends, which lost 0 bases and 6 bases, there was a span of 6 bases. CDR1 SGHRS and CDR2 YFSETQ come from the germline V gene. The CDR3 covers 13 residues.

This clonotype was recorded at least ten times. The chain is built from TRBV7-2 and TRBJ1-4; D is ambiguous. Trimming shortened V by 4 bases and J by 7 bases, and 13 bases separated the two germline ends. This CDR3 is 14 amino acids long. CDR1 and CDR2 (germline): SGHTA, FQGNSA. For the CDR3, the DNA is TGTGCCAGCAGCTACGGAACTTCTATTGAAAAACTGTTTTTT. As protein: CASSYGTSIEKLFF.

This clonotype was recorded at least ten times. The chain's CDR3 is CSAIPTGRNEQYF. The DNA for the CDR3 is TGCAGTGCTATCCCGACAGGGAGGAACGAGCAGTACTTC. This sequence joins TRBV20-1 and TRBJ2-7; a weak D match, TRBD1 (7 bases). The CDR3 extends over 13 amino acids. Trimming cost V 4 bases and J 5 bases, with 15 bases left between them. The V gene's germline CDR1 is DFQATT and CDR2 SNEGSKA (reference sequence).

The chain has TRBV5-1 and TRBJ2-1, with TRBD1 matching 10 bases. Unmatched junction bases numbered 6, after V lost 0 bases and J lost 3 bases. CDR3 length equals 17 residues. Looked up from germline, CDR1 is SGHRS and CDR2 is YFSETQ. The CDR3 protein is CASSLAMGTGVYNEQFF. In nucleotides, the CDR3 is TGCGCCAGCAGCTTGGCCATGGGGACAGGGGTCTACAATGAGCAGTTCTTC.

Many counts were recorded for this clonotype. This chain joins TRBV12-3 or TRBV12-4 and TRBJ2-5; 7 bases agree with TRBD2. The CDR3 is 14 amino acids. With 8 bases clipped from V and 2 bases from J, the junction kept 8 bases outside the gene matches. CDR3 in DNA: TGTGCCAGCTGGCGTAGCGGGTCTCAAGAGACCCAGTACTTC. The encoded protein is CASWRSGSQETQYF.

This clonotype was recorded at least ten times. The V call is TRBV20-1, the J call TRBJ2-1; no clear D gene. The CDR3 sequence is 13 residues long. The germline V and J ends were trimmed by 6 bases and 2 bases, with 11 bases remaining between them. Germline-derived CDR1 and CDR2 are DFQATT and SNEGSKA (reference sequence). CDR3 sequence (DNA): TGCAGTGCCCCAGGATCGCCCTACAATGAGCAGTTCTTC. Translated: CSAPGSPYNEQFF.

This clonotype has ten or more counts. The chain has TRBV6-4 and TRBJ2-1; 10 nucleotides align to TRBD2. Trimming removed 3 bases from V and 7 bases from J; junction bases left unmatched: 6. This CDR3 comprises 15 residues. CDR1 MRHNA and CDR2 SNTAGT come from the germline V gene. CDR3 in DNA: TGTGCCAGCAGTGAGGCTAGCGGGGGCAATAATGAGCAGTTCTTC. This sequence encodes CASSEASGGNNEQFF.

This clonotype was counted at least ten times. This chain joins TRBV13 and TRBJ2-1, with D tentatively TRBD2 (6 bases). V lost 3 bases and J lost 4, with 16 bases in between. CDR1 PRHDT and CDR2 FYEKMQ come from the germline V gene (reference sequence). The CDR3 is 16 residues long. The CDR3 nucleotides read TGTGCCAGCAGCTTTACTACTAGCTCGTCTTACAATGAGCAGTTCTTC. As protein: CASSFTTSSSYNEQFF.

Ten or more counts support this clonotype. This rearrangement joins TRBV29-1 to TRBJ2-7; 10 nucleotides match TRBD1. Per the germline V gene, CDR1 is SQVTM and CDR2 is ANQGSEA. With V trimmed by 4 bases and J by 3 bases, 6 bases remained unmatched. This CDR3 has 14 residues. CDR3 in amino acids: CSVVGWTGGYEQYF. Written as DNA, the CDR3 is TGCAGCGTTGTTGGGTGGACAGGGGGCTACGAGCAGTACTTC.

This clonotype was detected many times. The J gene is TRBJ2-7, the V gene TRBV20-1; the D call may be TRBD1 or TRBD2 (5 bases each). CDR1 and CDR2 from the germline V gene are DFQATT and SNEGSKA (reference sequence). This CDR3 has 12 amino acids. Trimming left V 6 bases short and J 2 bases short, with 11 bases between. For the CDR3, the DNA is TGCAGTGCCACCGAGGGGCCCTACGAGCAGTACTTC. Protein: CSATEGPYEQYF.

At least ten counts were recorded for this clonotype. The chain recombines TRBV20-1 with TRBJ1-6; D remains ambiguous. The V end was cut by 3 bases, the J end by 0 bases, with 15 bases between. The length of the CDR3 is 17 residues. Germline assignment: CDR1 DFQATT and CDR2 SNEGSKA (reference sequence). As DNA, the CDR3 is TGCAGTGCTAGCGGGTTGGCAACAAGCTCCTATAATTCACCCCTCCACTTT. Translating it yields CSASGLATSSYNSPLHF.

In its sample, this clonotype was seen many times. The gene calls are TRBV28 and TRBJ1-5, with D possibly TRBD1 on 5 matching bases. This CDR3 is 15 amino acids long. Germline V lookup: CDR1 MDHEN, CDR2 SYDVKM. Trimming cost V 4 bases and J 3 bases, with 13 bases left between them. The CDR3 DNA sequence: TGTGCCAGCAGTTGGGGGGGGTCCAACAATCAGCCCCAGCATTTT. Translation: CASSWGGSNNQPQHF.

This chain links TRBV5-1 with TRBJ1-2, with D uncertain. CDR1 and CDR2 (germline): SGHRS, YFSETQ. Trimming pared 0 bases from V and 0 bases from J, leaving 6 bases between. CDR3 length: 14 residues. CDR3 amino acids: CASSLDYSNYGYTF. The CDR3 coding sequence is TGCGCCAGCAGCTTGGACTATTCTAACTATGGCTACACCTTC.